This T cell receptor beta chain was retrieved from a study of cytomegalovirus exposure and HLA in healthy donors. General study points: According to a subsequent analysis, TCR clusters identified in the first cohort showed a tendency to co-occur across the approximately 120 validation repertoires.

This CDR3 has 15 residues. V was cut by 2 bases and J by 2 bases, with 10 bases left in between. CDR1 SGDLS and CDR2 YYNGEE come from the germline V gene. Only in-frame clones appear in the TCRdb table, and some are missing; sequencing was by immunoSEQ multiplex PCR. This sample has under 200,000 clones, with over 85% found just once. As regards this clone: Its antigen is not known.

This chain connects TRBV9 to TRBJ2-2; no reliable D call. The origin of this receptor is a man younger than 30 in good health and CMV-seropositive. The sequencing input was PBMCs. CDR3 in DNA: TGTGCCAGCAGCGTCGCCAGGTCAAACACCGGGGAGCTGTTTTTT. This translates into CASSVARSNTGELFF.